This T cell receptor (beta chain) emerged from a study of shared clonotypes between healthy human individuals. Study-wide points: Some naive CD4 clonotypes, around 4.9%, turned up in common across several donors. Sorted-subset samples were not fully sequenced, rarefaction indicated.

Genomic DNA (from each subset) was split evenly across several immunoSEQ plates. Assay: immunoSEQ multiplex PCR; the TCRdb copy retains only in-frame clones and omits some. The sample lists some 1 million clones, roughly 70% occurring once. Of note for this clone: The antigen is undetermined.

Germline lookup yields CDR1 ENHRY and CDR2 SYGVKD. This CDR3 has 12 residues. The ends were cut back, 3 bases at V and 12 bases at J, with 9 bases in the middle. CD45RA+ naive and CD45RA-negative memory subsets were separated from CD4+ cells. What was sequenced was memory CD4+ T cells sorted from blood. The subset was: CD45RA-negative fraction. The receptor comes from a man aged 18-30 years in good health. This chain joins TRBV10-3 and TRBJ1-6; D is perhaps TRBD1 (5 bases). CDR3 nucleotide sequence: TGTGCCATCAGTGAAGGGGTTGGACCCCTCCACTTT. Its protein product is CAISEGVGPLHF.